The table lists the clone carrying this TCR beta chain with many counts. Its antigen is currently unknown. These data belong to a study of T-cell memory formation after mild COVID-19. Study findings and constraints: The pre-infection memory compartment contained some responding clones, suggesting cross-reactive memory joined. Whether second-wave clones peaking at day 37 were SARS-CoV-2 specific went unconfirmed.

TCRdb called the 5' RACE reads again in MiXCR, with one record for every CDR3 protein. The sample shows under 300,000 distinct CDR3 sequences, roughly 15% of them seen only once. The sequence came from a young man who had mild COVID-19 (a few samples of this study predate the infection). Cell type and time point are not known. Sample: PBMCs or a T cell subset sorted from them (not recorded which).

The CDR3 reads CASSPRGRETQYF. The CDR3 DNA follows: TGTGCCAGCAGTCCCCGGGGTCGGGAGACCCAGTACTTC. The chain has TRBV27 and TRBJ2-5; D might be TRBD2 (5 bases). The CDR3 has 13 amino acids. The germline CDR1 and CDR2 sequences are MNHEY and SMNVEV (reference sequence). Trimming cost V 5 bases and J 5 bases, with 12 bases left between them.